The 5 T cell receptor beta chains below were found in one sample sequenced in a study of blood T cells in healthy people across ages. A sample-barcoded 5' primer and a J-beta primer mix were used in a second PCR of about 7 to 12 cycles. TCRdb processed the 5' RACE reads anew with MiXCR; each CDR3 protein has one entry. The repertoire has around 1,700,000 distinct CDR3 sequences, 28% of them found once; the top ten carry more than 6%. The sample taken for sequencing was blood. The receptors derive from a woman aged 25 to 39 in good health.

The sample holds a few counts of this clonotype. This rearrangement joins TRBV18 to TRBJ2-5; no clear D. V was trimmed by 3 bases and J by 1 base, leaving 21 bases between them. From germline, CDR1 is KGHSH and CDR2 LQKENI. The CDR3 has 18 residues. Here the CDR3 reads CASSPNRKGRLLQETQYF. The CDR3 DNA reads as TGTGCCAGCTCACCGAACCGGAAAGGACGGCTACTCCAAGAGACCCAGTACTTC.

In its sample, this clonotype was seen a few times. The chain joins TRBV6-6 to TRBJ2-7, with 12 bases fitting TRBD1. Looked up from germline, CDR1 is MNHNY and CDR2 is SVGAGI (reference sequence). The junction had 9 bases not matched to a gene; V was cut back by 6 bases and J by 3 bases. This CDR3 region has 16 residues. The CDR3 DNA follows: TGTGCCAGCAGCAGGAGTGGGACAGGGGGCCGCTACGAGCAGTACTTC. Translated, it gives CASSRSGTGGRYEQYF.

The CDR3 here is CASSPSPAAIGEQYF. In DNA form, the CDR3 reads TGTGCCAGCAGCCCCTCCCCGGCAGCAATTGGCGAGCAGTACTTC. V gene TRBV7-9 combines with J gene TRBJ2-7; D is unclear. CDR1 is SEHNR, CDR2 FQNEAQ, per germline (reference sequence). CDR3 size: 15 residues. The V end was cut by 5 bases, the J end by 6 bases, with 20 bases between.

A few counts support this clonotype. The CDR3 sequence: CASSMRTAGHEQYF. CDR3 nucleotides: TGCGCCAGCAGCATGAGGACAGCAGGACACGAGCAGTACTTC. This chain uses TRBV5-1 with TRBJ2-7; a weak D match, TRBD1 (6 bases). Trimming pared 4 bases from V and 5 bases from J, leaving 16 bases between. The CDR3 spans 14 residues. CDR1 is SGHRS and CDR2 is YFSETQ in the germline V gene.

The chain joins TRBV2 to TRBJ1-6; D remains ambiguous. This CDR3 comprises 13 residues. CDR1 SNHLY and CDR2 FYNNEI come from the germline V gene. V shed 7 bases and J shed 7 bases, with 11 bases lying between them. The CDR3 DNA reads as TGTGCCAGCACTAAGGAAGGAAATTCACCCCTCCACTTT. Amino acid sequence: CASTKEGNSPLHF.